This T cell receptor beta chain was recovered during a study of T cell repertoires in cytomegalovirus infection. Study information: Indications of both CMV infection and matching HLA type were provided by public TCR beta signatures. The study's findings and limits: Summed frequency of shared TCR beta families picked out CMV carriers who also had the relevant HLA.

CDR3 length: 14 residues. Trimming left V 5 bases short and J 0 bases short, with 11 bases between. The germline V gene has CDR1 SNHLY and CDR2 FYNNEI. MiXCR, run by TCRdb on the reads, gives a single entry per CDR3 protein. The sample has approximately 300,000 distinct CDR3 sequences; 29% are singletons. This clonotype has just a few counts. The antigen is unknown. The TCR sequence derives from a human donor in good health (CMV status not recorded). Some clones in this sample may be carry-over from other donors' samples. The genes are TRBV2 and TRBJ2-7, with a possible D match to TRBD2 (5 bases). Sample: cultured PBMCs, taken from culture after CMV antigen stimulation. The CDR3 sequence: CASSPERVSYEQYF. CDR3 bases: TGTGCCAGCAGTCCGGAGAGGGTCTCCTACGAGCAGTACTTC.